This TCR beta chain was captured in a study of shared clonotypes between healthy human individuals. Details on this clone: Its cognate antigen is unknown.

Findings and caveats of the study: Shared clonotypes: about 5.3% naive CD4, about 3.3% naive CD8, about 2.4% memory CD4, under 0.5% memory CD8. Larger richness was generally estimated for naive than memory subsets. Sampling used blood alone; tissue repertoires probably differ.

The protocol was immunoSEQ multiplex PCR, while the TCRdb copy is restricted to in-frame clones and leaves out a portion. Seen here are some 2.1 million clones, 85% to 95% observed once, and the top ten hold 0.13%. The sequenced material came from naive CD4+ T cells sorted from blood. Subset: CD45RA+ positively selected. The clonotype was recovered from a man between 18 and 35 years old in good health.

In DNA, the CDR3 is TGTGCCAGCAGCGTCCAGCAGGGGGTTGAGACCCAGTACTTC. Its protein is CASSVQQGVETQYF. This chain uses TRBV11-2 with TRBJ2-5; TRBD1 matches at 7 bases. J was trimmed by 5 bases and V by 5 bases; bases with no gene match: 8. CDR1 and CDR2 from the germline V gene are SGHAT and FQNNGV. This CDR3 region has 14 residues. The full variable domain, in which reference TRBV11-2 and TRBJ2-5 provide the parts outside the CDR3, is EAGVAQSPRYKIIEKRQSVAFWCNPISGHATLYWYQQILGQGPKLLIQFQNNGVVDDSQLPKDRFSAERLKGVDSTLKIQPAKLEDSAVYLCASSVQQGVETQYFGPGTRLLVL.